The rows below give T cell receptor beta chains drawn from one sample of a study of early T cells in non-severe SARS-CoV-2 infection. From the 5' RACE reads, TCRdb called clonotypes with MiXCR, one entry per CDR3 protein. Of about 81,000 distinct CDR3 sequences in the sample, 5.5% to 7.5% were seen once. Sequencing was performed on whole blood. The source of these receptors is an adult who was a healthcare worker with PCR-confirmed SARS-CoV-2 infection or an uninfected control (not recorded which). The CDR3 runs from the conserved cysteine through the conserved F or W. A D gene is named only where the DNA matches it firmly. Size values are once, few and many counts, or a class for expanded clones, and some rows have none.

j_call clone_size d_call v_call cdr3_nt cdr3_aa
TRBJ2-2 . . TRBV7-2 TGTGCCAGCAGGGGGGGCGGAGGAAACACCGGGGAGCTGTTTTTT CASRGGGGNTGELFF
TRBJ1-2 many . TRBV7-9 TGTGCCAGCAGCTGGGGCAGAGCTAACTATGGCTACACCTTC CASSWGRANYGYTF
TRBJ2-4 many TRBD2 TRBV7-9 TGTGCCAGCAGCTCCGGACTTGGGGAGGGCTACATTCAGTACTTC CASSSGLGEGYIQYF
TRBJ2-5 many . TRBV11-2 TGTGCCAGCAGCTTAGATCTCAAGGACCCAGACCAAGAGACCCAGTACTTC CASSLDLKDPDQETQYF
TRBJ2-2 . . TRBV5-1 TGCGCCAGCAGCTTGATTCGTTCCGGGGAGCTGTTTTTT CASSLIRSGELFF
TRBJ1-5 . . TRBV12-3/TRBV12-4 TGTGCCAGCAGTTTCGGACAGCATAGCAATCAGCCCCAGCATTTT CASSFGQHSNQPQHF
TRBJ2-3 few . TRBV5-1 TGCGCCAGCAGCTTGGTATTGCAGGCGGGCACAGATACGCAGTATTTT CASSLVLQAGTDTQYF
TRBJ1-1 many . TRBV18 TGTGCCAGCTCACCCGTTCAGGGGGAAGCTTTCTTT CASSPVQGEAFF
TRBJ2-2 few . TRBV4-2 TGTGCCAGCAGCCAAGGGCAAACCGGGGAGCTGTTTTTT CASSQGQTGELFF
TRBJ1-6 many TRBD1 TRBV28 TGTGCCAGCAGTTTTTGGGGACAGGGTAATTCACCCCTCCACTTT CASSFWGQGNSPLHF
TRBJ2-3 many . TRBV20-1 TGCAGTGCTAGTCGGCTTATAGCTTCTAGCACAGATACGCAGTATTTT CSASRLIASSTDTQYF
TRBJ1-2 . . TRBV6-5 TGTGCCAGCAGTTACGGGAGGGCAAAGAGCTACACCTTC CASSYGRAKSYTF
TRBJ1-2 . . TRBV11-2 TGTGCCAGCAGCTTCTACCGGCACTATGGCTACACCTTC CASSFYRHYGYTF
TRBJ2-7 . . TRBV6-5 TGTGCCAGCGGAAGATCCAGATACAGGGCTACCTACGAGCAGTACTTC CASGRSRYRATYEQYF
TRBJ1-1 . . TRBV5-8 TGTGCCAGCAGATTTAGAGGGGCTGGGACTGAAGCTTTCTTT CASRFRGAGTEAFF
TRBJ1-6 many . TRBV28 TGTGCCAGCAGTCCCCCCGAGGTGGGGAGGGAAGGCTCACCCCTCCACTTT CASSPPEVGREGSPLHF
TRBJ1-5 many . TRBV12-3/TRBV12-4 TGTGCCAGCAGTCCCCGACGGGACAATCAGCCCCAGCATTTT CASSPRRDNQPQHF
TRBJ2-5 . . TRBV3-1 TGTGCCAGCAGCCTTCTAGGTCGGACCCAGTACTTC CASSLLGRTQYF
TRBJ1-6 . TRBD1 TRBV7-9 TGTGCCAGCAGCTTAGGAGGGACAGGGAGTATTTCACCCCTCCACTTT CASSLGGTGSISPLHF
TRBJ2-1 few TRBD2 TRBV6-5 TGTGCCAGCAGTTACCGGCGGGAGGGGTTCAATGAGCAGTTCTTC CASSYRREGFNEQFF
TRBJ2-3 many . TRBV14 TGTGCCAGCAGCCCAACAGGGACAGATACGCAGTATTTT CASSPTGTDTQYF
TRBJ1-1 . . TRBV10-2 TGCGCCAGCAGTGAGTTTTTTACGGGGGTATCAGCTGAAGCTTTCTTT CASSEFFTGVSAEAFF
TRBJ1-2 many TRBD1 TRBV7-2 TGTGCCAGCAGCCAGGGGACAGGGATACCGTTTAACTATGGCTACACCTTC CASSQGTGIPFNYGYTF
TRBJ2-3 few TRBD1 TRBV6-4 TGTGCCAGCAGTGCTGGCCCCGGGACAGGGTCAGATACGCAGTATTTT CASSAGPGTGSDTQYF
TRBJ2-2 few TRBD2 TRBV11-2 TGTGCCAGCAGCTTACCACGGGGGGCGAACACCGGGGAGCTGTTTTTT CASSLPRGANTGELFF
TRBJ2-5 . TRBD1 TRBV6-5 TGTGCCAGCAGTCTCGCCGGGACAGGGGTACAAGAGACCCAGTACTTC CASSLAGTGVQETQYF
TRBJ2-4 few . TRBV20-1 TGCAGTGCTAGAGAGGACCAACTAGCCAAAAACATTCAGTACTTC CSAREDQLAKNIQYF
TRBJ2-4 . . TRBV6-5 TGTGCCAGCAGTTACTCGATACCAGGGAAAAACATTCAGTACTTC CASSYSIPGKNIQYF
TRBJ1-4 many . TRBV7-9 TGTGCCAGCAGCAAAGGAGGGAATGAAAAACTGTTTTTT CASSKGGNEKLFF
TRBJ2-7 many . TRBV11-2 TGTGCCAGCAGCTTAAACCGTGGCATTGCCTACGAGCAGTACTTC CASSLNRGIAYEQYF
TRBJ1-1 few . TRBV27 TGTGCCAGCAGTCTCAGGGACCGGTCTGAAGCTTTCTTT CASSLRDRSEAFF
TRBJ2-1 . TRBD2 TRBV19 TGTGCCAATAGTAGAGGACTAGCGGGAGGCTACAATGAGCAGTTCTTC CANSRGLAGGYNEQFF
TRBJ2-1 . TRBD2 TRBV2 TGTGCCAGCAGCGCCCATCTAGGACTAGCGGGGGGCGGTGAGCAGTTCTTC CASSAHLGLAGGGEQFF
TRBJ1-3 many . TRBV25-1 TGTGCCAGCAGTGATTCACAGCAGTTAACTGGAAACACCATATATTTT CASSDSQQLTGNTIYF
TRBJ2-2 many . TRBV11-2 TGTGCCAGCAGTATCCCCGCCGGGGAGCTGTTTTTT CASSIPAGELFF